This section outlines one T cell receptor beta chain sequence together with its context. CDR3 length: 11 amino acids. The germline V gene encodes CDR1 SQVTM and CDR2 ANQGSEA. V was cut by 3 bases and J by 6 bases, with 9 bases left in between. The data belong to a study of blood T cell repertoires in COVID-19. At the level of the study: The origin of the acute and convalescent COVID-19 samples was the United States, Italy and Spain.

The age range of participants was 18 to 89 years, with residence in more than 20 US areas. Sequencing used immunoSEQ multiplex PCR; TCRdb keeps in-frame clones, though not all of them. Here the sample spans 320,000 or so clones, 89% being singletons. This TCR came from a man aged 55 to 70 who had recovered from COVID-19. The chain has TRBV29-1 and TRBJ2-7; a possible D gene is TRBD1 (6 bases). Sequenced sample: PBMCs or T cells enriched from blood (not recorded which). CDR3 sequence (DNA): TGCAGCGTTGATTCAGGGGTCGAGCAGTACTTC. Translation gives CSVDSGVEQYF.